This T cell receptor (beta chain) was documented in a study of T cells after yellow fever vaccination. The 5'RACE template-switching step produced TCR cDNA and added a universal primer site and UMIs. TCRdb used MiXCR to reprocess the 5' RACE reads, holding one entry per CDR3 protein. The table records 510,000 or so distinct CDR3 sequences, under 25% of them present only once. A few counts support this clonotype. Its target is unknown. General study points: The CD4 and CD8 compartments had a small share of their clonotypes in common. The secondary T-cell response peaked on day 5, not day 15, but was weaker. Abundant clonotypes (contaminants from the bulk population) could be present in FACS-sorted repertoires.

The germline gives CDR1 DFQATT, CDR2 SNEGSKA (reference sequence). Germline trimming cut 6 bases from V and 4 bases from J; bases unmatched to any gene: 2. The CDR3 is 11 residues long. This receptor was obtained from a man aged 25 to 40 who received the YFV17D yellow fever vaccine. The sequencing used PBMCs, collected 15 days after the yellow fever booster vaccination. The V gene is TRBV20-1, the J gene TRBJ2-5, with TRBD2 matching over 7 bases. The CDR3 protein is CSAIAGETQYF. CDR3 bases: TGCAGTGCGATAGCGGGAGAGACCCAGTACTTC.